This TCR beta chain was profiled in a study of T cells after yellow fever vaccination. Findings and limits, study-wide: Most clones from primary vaccination were detected again post-booster (approximately 97% CD4, approximately 90% CD8).

Regarding this clonotype: The antigen remains undetermined.

UMIs and a universal primer site were added when TCR cDNA was made by 5'RACE template switching. TCRdb analysed the 5' RACE reads with MiXCR anew, one entry per CDR3 protein. The top ten clones hold roughly 2.5% of a sample with approximately 120,000 distinct CDR3 sequences, approximately 7% of them seen once. The CDR3 covers 16 residues. Germline V gene data show CDR1 as SGHTA and CDR2 as FQGTGA. Trimming removed 2 bases from V and 15 bases from J; junction bases left unmatched: 17. Sequences were derived from CD4+ T cells sorted from PBMCs, sampled approximately 11 days after the first yellow fever vaccination. The receptor was derived from a young man who received the YFV17D yellow fever vaccine. V usage is TRBV7-3 and J usage is TRBJ2-1; TRBD2 matches at 9 bases. DNA for the CDR3: TGTGCCAGCAGCTTAGGGCCACAAGCGGGGGGCCCAGGGGGGTTCTTC. Its translation is CASSLGPQAGGPGGFF.